This entry concerns a single TCR beta chain. Only in-frame clones appear in the TCRdb table, and some are missing; sequencing was by immunoSEQ multiplex PCR. This table has 120,000 or so clones, roughly 90% appearing once. These data belong to a study of cytomegalovirus exposure and HLA in healthy donors. This receptor was identified in a woman aged 18-29 years in good health and CMV-seronegative. The sequenced sample consisted of PBMCs.

CDR3 DNA: TGTGCCTGGAGCGAACCAGGGCCCGAAGCTTTCTTT. This codes for CAWSEPGPEAFF. The chain has TRBV30 and TRBJ1-1; weak D call: TRBD1 (5 bases). The length of the CDR3 is 12 residues. Trimming left V 3 bases short and J 8 bases short, with 13 bases between. Germline CDR1 reads GTSNPN; CDR2 reads SVGIG (reference sequence).